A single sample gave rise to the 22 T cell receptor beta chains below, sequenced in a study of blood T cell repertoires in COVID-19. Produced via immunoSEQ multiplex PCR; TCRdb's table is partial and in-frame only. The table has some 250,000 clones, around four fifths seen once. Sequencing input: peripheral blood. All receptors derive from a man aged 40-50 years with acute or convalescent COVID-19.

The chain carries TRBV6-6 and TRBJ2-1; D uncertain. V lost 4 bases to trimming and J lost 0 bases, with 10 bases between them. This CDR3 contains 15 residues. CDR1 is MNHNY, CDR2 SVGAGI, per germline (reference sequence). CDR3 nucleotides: TGTGCCAGCAGTTCCCCTGGTAGCTCCTACAATGAGCAGTTCTTC. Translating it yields CASSSPGSSYNEQFF.

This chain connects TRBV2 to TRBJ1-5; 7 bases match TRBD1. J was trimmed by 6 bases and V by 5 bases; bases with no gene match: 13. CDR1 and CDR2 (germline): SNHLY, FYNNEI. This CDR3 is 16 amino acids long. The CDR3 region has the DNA TGTGCCAGCAGTAGACGAAGACAGGGAATGGGTCAGCCCCAGCATTTT. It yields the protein CASSRRRQGMGQPQHF.

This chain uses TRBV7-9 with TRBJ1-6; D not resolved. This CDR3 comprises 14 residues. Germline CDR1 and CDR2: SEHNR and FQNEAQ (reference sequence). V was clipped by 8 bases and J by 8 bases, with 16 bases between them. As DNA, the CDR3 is TGTGCCAGCCTCATGGGCCCCGGGGATTCACCCCTCCACTTT. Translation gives CASLMGPGDSPLHF.

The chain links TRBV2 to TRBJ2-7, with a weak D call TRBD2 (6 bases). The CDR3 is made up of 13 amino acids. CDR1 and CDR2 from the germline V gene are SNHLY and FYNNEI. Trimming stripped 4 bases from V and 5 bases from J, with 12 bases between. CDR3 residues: CASSAGEVNEQYF. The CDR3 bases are TGTGCCAGCAGTGCGGGAGAGGTTAACGAGCAGTACTTC. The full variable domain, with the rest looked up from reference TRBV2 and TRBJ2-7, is EPEVTQTPSHQVTQMGQEVILRCVPISNHLYFYWYRQILGQKVEFLVSFYNNEISEKSEIFDDQFSVERPDGSNFTLKIRSTKLEDSAMYFCASSAGEVNEQYFGPGTRLTVT.

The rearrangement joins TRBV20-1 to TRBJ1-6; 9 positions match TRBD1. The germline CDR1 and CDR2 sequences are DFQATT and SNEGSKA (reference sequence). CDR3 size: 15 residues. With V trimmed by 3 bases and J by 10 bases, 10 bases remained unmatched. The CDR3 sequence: CSASTGGNGRSPLHF. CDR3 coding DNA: TGCAGTGCTAGTACAGGGGGCAACGGGCGGTCACCCCTCCACTTT.

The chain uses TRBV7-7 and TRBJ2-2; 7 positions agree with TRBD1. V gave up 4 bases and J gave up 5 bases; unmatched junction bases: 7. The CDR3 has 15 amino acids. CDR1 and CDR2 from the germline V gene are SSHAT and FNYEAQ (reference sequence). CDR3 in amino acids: CASSSRQGLTGELFF. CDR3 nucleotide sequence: TGTGCCAGCAGCTCCCGACAGGGTTTAACCGGGGAGCTGTTTTTT.

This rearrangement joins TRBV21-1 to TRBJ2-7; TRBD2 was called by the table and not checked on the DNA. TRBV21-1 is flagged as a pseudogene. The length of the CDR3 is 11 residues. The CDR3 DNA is TGTGCCAGCAGCACTGCGTACGAGCAGTACTTC. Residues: CASSTAYEQYF.

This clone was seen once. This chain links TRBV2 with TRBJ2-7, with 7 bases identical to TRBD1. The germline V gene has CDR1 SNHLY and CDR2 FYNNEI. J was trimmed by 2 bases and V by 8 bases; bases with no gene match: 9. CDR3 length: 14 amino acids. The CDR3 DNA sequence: TGTGCCAGCGCAAACAGGGGTCTAGCCTACGAGCAGTACTTC. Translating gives CASANRGLAYEQYF.

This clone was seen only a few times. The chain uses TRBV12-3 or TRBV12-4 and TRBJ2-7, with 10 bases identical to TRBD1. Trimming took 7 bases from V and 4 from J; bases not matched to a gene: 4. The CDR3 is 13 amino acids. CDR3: CASTRTGGYEQYF. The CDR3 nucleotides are TGTGCCAGCACCCGGACAGGGGGGTACGAGCAGTACTTC.

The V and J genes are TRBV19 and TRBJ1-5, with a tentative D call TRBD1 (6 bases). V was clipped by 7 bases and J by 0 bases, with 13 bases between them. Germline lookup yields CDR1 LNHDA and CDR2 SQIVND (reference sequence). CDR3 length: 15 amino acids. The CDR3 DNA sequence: TGTGCCAGTACCCCGGGACATTATAGCAATCAGCCCCAGCATTTT. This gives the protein CASTPGHYSNQPQHF.

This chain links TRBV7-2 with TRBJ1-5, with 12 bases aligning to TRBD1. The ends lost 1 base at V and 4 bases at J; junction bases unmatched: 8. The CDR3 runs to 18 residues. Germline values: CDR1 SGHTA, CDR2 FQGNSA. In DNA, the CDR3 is TGTGCCAGCAGCTTAGTACCGGGACAGGGGGCCGGGAATCAGCCCCAGCATTTT. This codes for CASSLVPGQGAGNQPQHF.

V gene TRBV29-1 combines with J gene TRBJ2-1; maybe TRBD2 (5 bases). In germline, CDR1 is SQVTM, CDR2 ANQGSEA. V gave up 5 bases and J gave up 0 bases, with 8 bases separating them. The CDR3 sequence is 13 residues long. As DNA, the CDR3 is TGCAGCGTTAGTGGGAGCTCCTACAATGAGCAGTTCTTC. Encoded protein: CSVSGSSYNEQFF.

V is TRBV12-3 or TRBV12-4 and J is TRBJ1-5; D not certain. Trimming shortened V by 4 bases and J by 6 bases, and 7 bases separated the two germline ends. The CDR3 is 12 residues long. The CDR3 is CASSWGGQPQHF. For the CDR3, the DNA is TGTGCCAGCAGTTGGGGAGGTCAGCCCCAGCATTTT.

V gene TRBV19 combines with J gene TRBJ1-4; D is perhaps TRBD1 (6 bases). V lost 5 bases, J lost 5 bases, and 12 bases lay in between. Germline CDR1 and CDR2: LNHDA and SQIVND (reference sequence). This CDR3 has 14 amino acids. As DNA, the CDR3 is TGTGCCAGTAGTGATGGACAGACAAATGAAAAACTGTTTTTT. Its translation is CASSDGQTNEKLFF.

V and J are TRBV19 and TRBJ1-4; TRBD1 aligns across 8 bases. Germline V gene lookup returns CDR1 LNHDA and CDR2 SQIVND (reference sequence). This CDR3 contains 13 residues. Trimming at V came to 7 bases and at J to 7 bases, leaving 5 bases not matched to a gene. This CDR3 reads CASTQGAGEKLFF. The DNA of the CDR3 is TGTGCCAGTACGCAGGGGGCGGGTGAAAAACTGTTTTTT. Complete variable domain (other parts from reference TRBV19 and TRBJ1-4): DGGITQSPKYLFRKEGQNVTLSCEQNLNHDAMYWYRQDPGQGLRLIYYSQIVNDFQKGDIAEGYSVSREKKESFPLTVTSAQKNPTAFYLCASTQGAGEKLFFGSGTQLSVL.

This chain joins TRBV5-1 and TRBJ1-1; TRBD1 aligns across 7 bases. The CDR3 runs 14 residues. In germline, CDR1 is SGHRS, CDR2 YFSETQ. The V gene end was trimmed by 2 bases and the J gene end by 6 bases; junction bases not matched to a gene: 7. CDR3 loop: CASSFNRGESEAFF. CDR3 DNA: TGCGCCAGCAGCTTTAACAGGGGAGAGTCTGAAGCTTTCTTT.

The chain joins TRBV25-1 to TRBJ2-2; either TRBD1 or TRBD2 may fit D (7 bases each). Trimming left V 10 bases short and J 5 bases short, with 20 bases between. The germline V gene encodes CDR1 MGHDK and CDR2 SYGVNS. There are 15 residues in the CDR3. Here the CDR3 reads CATRGRGEGTGELFF. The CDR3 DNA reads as TGTGCCACCAGGGGGAGGGGCGAGGGGACCGGGGAGCTGTTTTTT.

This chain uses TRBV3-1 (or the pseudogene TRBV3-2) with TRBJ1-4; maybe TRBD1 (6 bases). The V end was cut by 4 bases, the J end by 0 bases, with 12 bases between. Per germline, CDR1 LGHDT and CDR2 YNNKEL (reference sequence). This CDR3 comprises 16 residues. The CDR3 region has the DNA TGTGCCAGCAGCCTCGGAGGACAGCCAACTAATGAAAAACTGTTTTTT. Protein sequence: CASSLGGQPTNEKLFF.

CDR3 nucleotide sequence: TGTGCCAGCAGCAAAGGAGCCACTAAAAACATTCAGTACTTC. Translating it yields CASSKGATKNIQYF. This chain uses TRBV21-1 with TRBJ2-4; TRBD2, as called in the table, went unchecked against the DNA. TRBV21-1 is termed a pseudogene. This CDR3 has 14 amino acids.

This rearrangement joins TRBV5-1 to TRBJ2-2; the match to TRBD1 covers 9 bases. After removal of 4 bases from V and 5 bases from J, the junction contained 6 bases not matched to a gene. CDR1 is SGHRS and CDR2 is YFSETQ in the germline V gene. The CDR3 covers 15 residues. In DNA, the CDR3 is TGCGCCAGCAGCCTTCGGACAGGGGAGACCGGGGAGCTGTTTTTT. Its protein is CASSLRTGETGELFF.

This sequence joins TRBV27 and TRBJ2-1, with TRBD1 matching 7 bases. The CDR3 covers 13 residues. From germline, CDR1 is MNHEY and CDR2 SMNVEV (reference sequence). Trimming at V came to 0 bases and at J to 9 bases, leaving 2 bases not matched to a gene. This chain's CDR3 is CASSLSRGLEQFF. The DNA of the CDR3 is TGTGCCAGCAGTTTATCGAGGGGGCTTGAGCAGTTCTTC.

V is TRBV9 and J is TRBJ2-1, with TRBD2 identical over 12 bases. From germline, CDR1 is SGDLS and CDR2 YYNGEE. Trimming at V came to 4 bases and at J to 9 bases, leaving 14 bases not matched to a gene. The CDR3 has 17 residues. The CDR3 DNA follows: TGTGCCAGCAGCCTTTCCCTGGGACTAGCGGGCGACGGTGAGCAGTTCTTC. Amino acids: CASSLSLGLAGDGEQFF.